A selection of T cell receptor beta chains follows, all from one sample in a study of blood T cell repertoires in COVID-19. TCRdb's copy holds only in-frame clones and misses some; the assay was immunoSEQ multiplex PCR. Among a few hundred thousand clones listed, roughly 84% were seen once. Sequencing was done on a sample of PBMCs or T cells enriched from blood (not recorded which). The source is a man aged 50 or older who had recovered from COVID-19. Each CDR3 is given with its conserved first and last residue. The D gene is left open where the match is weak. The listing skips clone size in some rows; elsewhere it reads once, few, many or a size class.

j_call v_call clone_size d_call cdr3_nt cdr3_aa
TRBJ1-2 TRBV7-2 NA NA TGTGCCAGCAGCATCCTACAGGGAAGTTTTGGTGGCTACACCTTC CASSILQGSFGGYTF
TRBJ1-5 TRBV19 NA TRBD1 TGTGCCAGTAGTCCCCGGACAGGGGGAAGCAATCAGCCCCAGCATTTT CASSPRTGGSNQPQHF
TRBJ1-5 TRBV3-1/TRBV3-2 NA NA TGTGCCAGCAGCCAAACGGGGGTGAGGGAACATCAGCCCCAGCATTTT CASSQTGVREHQPQHF
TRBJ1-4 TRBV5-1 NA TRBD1 TGCGCCAGCAGCATACTAGGGACAGGGGCCGGTGAAAAACTGTTTTTT CASSILGTGAGEKLFF
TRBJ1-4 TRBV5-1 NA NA TGCGCCAGCACCAATGGGGGGGGTCCGTATGAAAAACTGTTTTTT CASTNGGGPYEKLFF
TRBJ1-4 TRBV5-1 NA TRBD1 TGCGCCAGCAGCTCGACAGGGCTAGATGAAAAACTGTTTTTT CASSSTGLDEKLFF
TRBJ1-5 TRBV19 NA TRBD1 TGTGCCAGCCGGGGGAGCAGGGGGCTGCAGGGCAATCAGCCCCAGCATTTT CASRGSRGLQGNQPQHF
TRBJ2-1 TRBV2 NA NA TGTGCCAGCAGTGAAGTGGAGGAGCAGTTCTTC CASSEVEEQFF
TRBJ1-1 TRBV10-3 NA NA TGTGCCATCGCCCGGGGGGGCACTGAAGCTTTCTTT CAIARGGTEAFF
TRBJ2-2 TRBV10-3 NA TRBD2 TGTGCCATCAGTGAATCATTAACGGGAGGAGGGACCGGGGAGCTGTTTTTT CAISESLTGGGTGELFF
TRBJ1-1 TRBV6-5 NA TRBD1 TGTGCCAGCAGTTATCCCGGGACAGGGGTCACTGAAGCTTTCTTT CASSYPGTGVTEAFF
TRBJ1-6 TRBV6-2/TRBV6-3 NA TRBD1 TGTGCCAGCAGCCAGGGACAGCGCAGGCACTTT CASSQGQRRHF
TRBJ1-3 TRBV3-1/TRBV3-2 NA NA TGTGCCAGCAGCCAAGATCCCGGGACATTAGGAAACACCATATATTTT CASSQDPGTLGNTIYF
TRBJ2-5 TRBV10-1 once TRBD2 TGCGCCAGCAGTGACCACGCGGCTAGCGGGCAAGAGACCCAGTACTTC CASSDHAASGQETQYF
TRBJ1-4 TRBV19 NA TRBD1 TGTGCCAGTAGGGATACCGGGACAGGAAATGAAAAACTGTTTTTT CASRDTGTGNEKLFF
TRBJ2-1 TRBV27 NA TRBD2 TGTGCCAGCAGTTTAACTGGCGGGGCCGGGGGGAGGCAGTTCTTC CASSLTGGAGGRQFF
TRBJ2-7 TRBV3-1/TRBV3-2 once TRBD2 TGTGCCAGCAGCCAAGAGAGCGGGAGGACTGCCTACGAGCAGTACTTC CASSQESGRTAYEQYF
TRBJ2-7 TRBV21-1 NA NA TGTGCCAGTCGCGGCGGACAGGGCTCCTACGAGCAGTACTTC CASRGGQGSYEQYF
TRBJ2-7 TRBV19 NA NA TGTGCCAGTAGTACTCAGGGGAAGAGCTCCTACGAGCAGTACTTC CASSTQGKSSYEQYF
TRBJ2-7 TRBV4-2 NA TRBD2 TGTGCCAGCAGCCAAGATGCGGGACTAGCGTACTCCTACGAGCAGTACTTC CASSQDAGLAYSYEQYF
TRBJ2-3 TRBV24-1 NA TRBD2 TGTGCCACCAGTGATTTGCGATTCTCGGGGACTATGATGTATTTT CATSDLRFSGTMMYF
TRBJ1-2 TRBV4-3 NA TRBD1 TGCGCCAGCAGCCCGGACAGGGGGAATTATGGCTACACCTTC CASSPDRGNYGYTF
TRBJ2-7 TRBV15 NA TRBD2 TGTGCCACCAGCAGAGTAGCGGGAATTCTGTCCGAGCAGTACTTC CATSRVAGILSEQYF
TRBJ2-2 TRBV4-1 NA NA TGCGCCAGCAGCCAAGAGACAGCAAGCAATTCCGCGAACACCGGGGAGCTGTTTTTT CASSQETASNSANTGELFF
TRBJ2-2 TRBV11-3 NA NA TGTGCCAGCAGCTTAGCCGGGACTCCCCCCGGGGAGCTGTTTTTT CASSLAGTPPGELFF
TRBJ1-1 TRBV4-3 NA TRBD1 TGCGCCAGCAGCCAAGGAGGGACAGGGTTGAACACTGAAGCTTTCTTT CASSQGGTGLNTEAFF
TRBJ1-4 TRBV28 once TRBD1 TGTGCCAGCAGTTTTAGGCAGGGGGATGAAAAACTGTTTTTT CASSFRQGDEKLFF
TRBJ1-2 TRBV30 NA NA TGTGCCTGGAGAAGCAGCGGAGGCTACACCTTC CAWRSSGGYTF
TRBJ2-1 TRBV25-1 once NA TGTGCCAGCAGTGACCTACAGTCCAATGAGCAGTTCTTC CASSDLQSNEQFF
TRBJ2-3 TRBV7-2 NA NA TGTGCCAGCAGCTTAGGTCCAGCGACAGATACGCAGTATTTT CASSLGPATDTQYF
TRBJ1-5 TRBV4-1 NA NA TGCGCCAGCAGCCAAGTGATTGGAGGGAATCAGCCCCAGCATTTT CASSQVIGGNQPQHF
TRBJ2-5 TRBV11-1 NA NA TGTGCCAGCAGCTTAGCGACAGATCAAGAGACCCAGTACTTC CASSLATDQETQYF
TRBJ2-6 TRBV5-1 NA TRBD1 TGCGCCAGCAGCTCGGGGAGTCCTGGACAGGGGGCGCGTGGGGCCAACGTCCTGACTTTC CASSSGSPGQGARGANVLTF
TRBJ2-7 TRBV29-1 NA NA TGCAGCGTTGAAGTCAGGAAAGATGTTGGGTACGAGCAGTACTTC CSVEVRKDVGYEQYF
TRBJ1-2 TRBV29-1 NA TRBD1 TGCAGCGTTAAGACAGGGGGCGTCGATGGCTACACCTTC CSVKTGGVDGYTF
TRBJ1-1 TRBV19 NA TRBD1 TGTGCCAGTAGCTCGACAGGGGGCACTGAAGCTTTCTTT CASSSTGGTEAFF
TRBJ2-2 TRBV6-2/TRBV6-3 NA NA TGTGCCAGCAGTGCGGTACGGGGGAACACCGGGGAGCTGTTTTTT CASSAVRGNTGELFF
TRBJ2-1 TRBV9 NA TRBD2 TGTGCCAGCACCCCCGGGGTTAGCGGGGGTGATGAGCAGTTCTTC CASTPGVSGGDEQFF
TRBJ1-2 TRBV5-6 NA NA TGTGCCAGCAGCCGGGACTTTAACTATGGCTACACCTTC CASSRDFNYGYTF
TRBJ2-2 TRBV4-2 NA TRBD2 TGTGCCAGCAGTCGGGGGGGCCCTACCGGGGAGCTGTTTTTT CASSRGGPTGELFF
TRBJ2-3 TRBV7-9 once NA TGTGCCAGCAGCTCTTTGGGAGTAGCCACAGATACGCAGTATTTT CASSSLGVATDTQYF
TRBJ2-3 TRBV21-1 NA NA TGTGCCAGCAGCTCCCGAGGGGGGGGCCGTCGGGATACGCAGTATTTT CASSSRGGGRRDTQYF
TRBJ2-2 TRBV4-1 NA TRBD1 TGCGCCAGCAGCCTCCGGGACAGGAACACCGGGGAGCTGTTTTTT CASSLRDRNTGELFF
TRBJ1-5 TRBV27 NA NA TGTGCCAGCAGTCCCCAGGGTAAGACTCAGCCCCAGCATTTT CASSPQGKTQPQHF
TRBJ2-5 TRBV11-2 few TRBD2 TGTGCCAGCAGCTTGGAACTAGCGAAAGCAGAGACCCAGTACTTC CASSLELAKAETQYF
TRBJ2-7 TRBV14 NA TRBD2 TGTGCCAGCAGCCAAGTCGCGGGGGGCTCCTACGAGCAGTACTTC CASSQVAGGSYEQYF
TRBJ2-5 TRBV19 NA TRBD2 TGTGCCAGTAGCACCGGGACTACAAAGGAGACCCAGTACTTC CASSTGTTKETQYF